This TCR beta chain was identified during a study of blood T cell repertoires in COVID-19. Study summary: COVID-19 samples collected from the United States, Italy and Spain covered acute and convalescent phases. Nucleic acid was either cDNA or gDNA, and it came from T cells, B-cell-depleted T cells, or PBMCs.

Per the original methods: It was from reference gene primer amplification that nucleated cell counts were estimated. Libraries were prepared by immunoSEQ multiplex PCR; TCRdb keeps only in-frame clonotypes and omits some of them. From that table come the V and J calls and clone size; the DNA was used to work out D and trimming. The data show around 81,000 clones, 83% seen once. Trimming shortened V by 6 bases and J by 1 base, and 12 bases separated the two germline ends. Germline CDR1 reads GTSNPN; CDR2 reads SVGIG (reference sequence). This CDR3 is built from 13 residues. The sequencing input was peripheral blood. The receptor comes from an elderly man with acute or convalescent COVID-19. This sequence joins TRBV30 and TRBJ1-1; a possible D gene is TRBD1 (6 bases). The CDR3 sequence is CACQTGSNTEAFF. The CDR3 DNA follows: TGTGCCTGCCAAACAGGGTCGAACACTGAAGCTTTCTTT. The full variable domain, with the rest looked up from reference TRBV30 and TRBJ1-1, is SQTIHQWPATLVQPVGSPLSLECTVEGTSNPNLYWYRQAAGRGLQLLFYSVGIGQISSEVPQNLSASRPQDRQFILSSKKLLLSDSGFYLCACQTGSNTEAFFGQGTRLTVV.